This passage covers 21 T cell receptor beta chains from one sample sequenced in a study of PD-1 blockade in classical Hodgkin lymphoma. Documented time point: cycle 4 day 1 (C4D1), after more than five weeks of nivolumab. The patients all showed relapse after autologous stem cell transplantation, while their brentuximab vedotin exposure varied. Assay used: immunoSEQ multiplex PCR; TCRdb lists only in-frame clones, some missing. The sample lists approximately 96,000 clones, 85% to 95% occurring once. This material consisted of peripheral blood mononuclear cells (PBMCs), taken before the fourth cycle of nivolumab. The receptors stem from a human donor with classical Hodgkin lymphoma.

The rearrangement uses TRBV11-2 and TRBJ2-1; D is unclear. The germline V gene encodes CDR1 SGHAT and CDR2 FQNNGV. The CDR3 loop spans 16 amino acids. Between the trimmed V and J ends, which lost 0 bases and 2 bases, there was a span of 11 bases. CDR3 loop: CASSLELLGAYNEQFF. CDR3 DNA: TGTGCCAGCAGCTTAGAGTTGCTAGGAGCCTACAATGAGCAGTTCTTC.

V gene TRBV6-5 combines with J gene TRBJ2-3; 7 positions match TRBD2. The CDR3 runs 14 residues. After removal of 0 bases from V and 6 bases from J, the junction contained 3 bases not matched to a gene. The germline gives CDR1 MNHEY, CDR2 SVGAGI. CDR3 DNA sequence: TGTGCCAGCAGTTACTCGACCGGGAGGGATACGCAGTATTTT. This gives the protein CASSYSTGRDTQYF.

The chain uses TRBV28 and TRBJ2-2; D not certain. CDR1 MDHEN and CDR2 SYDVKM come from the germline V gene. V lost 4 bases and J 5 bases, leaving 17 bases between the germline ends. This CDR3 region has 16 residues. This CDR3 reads CASSWPRSPPTGELFF. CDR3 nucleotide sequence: TGTGCCAGCAGTTGGCCCCGATCCCCTCCAACCGGGGAGCTGTTTTTT.

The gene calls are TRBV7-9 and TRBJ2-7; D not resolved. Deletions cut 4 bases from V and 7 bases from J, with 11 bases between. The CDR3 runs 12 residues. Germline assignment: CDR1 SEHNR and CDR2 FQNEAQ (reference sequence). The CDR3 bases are TGTGCCAGCAGCTCCAACGACGGGGAGCAGTACTTC. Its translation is CASSSNDGEQYF.

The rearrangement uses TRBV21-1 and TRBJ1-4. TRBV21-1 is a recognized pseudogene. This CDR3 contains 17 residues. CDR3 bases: TGTGCCAGCAGCAAAAATGTAGGGGGGGTAACTAATGAAAAACTGTTTTTT. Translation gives CASSKNVGGVTNEKLFF.

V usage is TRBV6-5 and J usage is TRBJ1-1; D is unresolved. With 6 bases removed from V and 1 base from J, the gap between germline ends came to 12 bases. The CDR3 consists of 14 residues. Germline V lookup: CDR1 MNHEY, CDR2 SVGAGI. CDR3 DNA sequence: TGTGCCAGCAGCCGACCCATTCAGAACACTGAAGCTTTCTTT. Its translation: CASSRPIQNTEAFF.

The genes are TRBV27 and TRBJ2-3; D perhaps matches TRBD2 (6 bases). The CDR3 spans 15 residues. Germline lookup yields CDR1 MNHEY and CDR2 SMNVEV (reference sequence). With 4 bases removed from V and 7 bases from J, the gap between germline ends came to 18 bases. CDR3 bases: TGTGCCAGCAGTTATGGGACGGGACTCCGTTATACGCAGTATTTT. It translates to CASSYGTGLRYTQYF.

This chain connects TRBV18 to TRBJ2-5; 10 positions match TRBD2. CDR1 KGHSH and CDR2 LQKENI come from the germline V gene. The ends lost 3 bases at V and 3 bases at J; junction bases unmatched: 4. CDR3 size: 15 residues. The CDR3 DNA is TGTGCCAGCTCACCTAACCTAGCGGGAGAAGAGACCCAGTACTTC. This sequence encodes CASSPNLAGEETQYF.

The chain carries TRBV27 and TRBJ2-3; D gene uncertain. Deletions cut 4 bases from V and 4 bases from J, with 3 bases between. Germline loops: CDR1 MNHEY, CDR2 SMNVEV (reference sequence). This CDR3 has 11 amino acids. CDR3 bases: TGTGCCAGCAGTTCGCCAGATACGCAGTATTTT. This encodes CASSSPDTQYF.

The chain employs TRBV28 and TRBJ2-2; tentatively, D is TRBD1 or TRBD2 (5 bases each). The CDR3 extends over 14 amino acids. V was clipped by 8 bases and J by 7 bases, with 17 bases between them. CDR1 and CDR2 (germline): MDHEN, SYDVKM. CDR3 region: CASGAGWGFGELFF. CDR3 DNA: TGTGCCAGCGGCGCCGGTTGGGGGTTCGGGGAGCTGTTTTTT.

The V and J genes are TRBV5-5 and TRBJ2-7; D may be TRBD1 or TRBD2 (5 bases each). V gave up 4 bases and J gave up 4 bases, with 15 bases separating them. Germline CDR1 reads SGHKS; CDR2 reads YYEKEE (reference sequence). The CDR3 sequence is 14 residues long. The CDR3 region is CASSPRDQRYEQYF. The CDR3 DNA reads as TGTGCCAGCAGCCCAAGGGACCAGCGATACGAGCAGTACTTC.

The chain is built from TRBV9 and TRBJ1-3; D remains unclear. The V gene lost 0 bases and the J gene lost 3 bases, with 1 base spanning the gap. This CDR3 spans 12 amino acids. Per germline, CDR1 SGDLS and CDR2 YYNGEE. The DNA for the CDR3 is TGTGCCAGCAGCGTAGTTGGAAACACCATATATTTT. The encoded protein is CASSVVGNTIYF.

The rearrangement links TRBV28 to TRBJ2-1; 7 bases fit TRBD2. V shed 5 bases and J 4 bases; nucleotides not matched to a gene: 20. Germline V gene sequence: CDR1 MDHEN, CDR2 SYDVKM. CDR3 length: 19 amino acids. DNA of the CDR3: TGTGCCAGCAGTCCCCGACTAGCCGCACGTCCCCAAGAATACAATGAGCAGTTCTTC. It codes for CASSPRLAARPQEYNEQFF.

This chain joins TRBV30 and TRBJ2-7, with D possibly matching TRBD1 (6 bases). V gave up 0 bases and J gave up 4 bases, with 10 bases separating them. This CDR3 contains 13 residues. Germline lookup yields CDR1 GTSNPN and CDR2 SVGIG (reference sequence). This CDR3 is CAWSVQGEYEQYF. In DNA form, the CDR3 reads TGTGCCTGGAGTGTACAGGGAGAATACGAGCAGTACTTC. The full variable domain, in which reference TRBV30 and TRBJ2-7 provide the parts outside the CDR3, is SQTIHQWPATLVQPVGSPLSLECTVEGTSNPNLYWYRQAAGRGLQLLFYSVGIGQISSEVPQNLSASRPQDRQFILSSKKLLLSDSGFYLCAWSVQGEYEQYFGPGTRLTVT.

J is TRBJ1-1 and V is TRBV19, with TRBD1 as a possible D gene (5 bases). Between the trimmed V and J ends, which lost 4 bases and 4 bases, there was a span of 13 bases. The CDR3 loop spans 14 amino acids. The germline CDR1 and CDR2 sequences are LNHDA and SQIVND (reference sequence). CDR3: CASSTVGHGTEAFF. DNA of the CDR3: TGTGCCAGTAGTACGGTTGGACATGGCACTGAAGCTTTCTTT. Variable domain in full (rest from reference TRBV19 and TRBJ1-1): DGGITQSPKYLFRKEGQNVTLSCEQNLNHDAMYWYRQDPGQGLRLIYYSQIVNDFQKGDIAEGYSVSREKKESFPLTVTSAQKNPTAFYLCASSTVGHGTEAFFGQGTRLTVV.

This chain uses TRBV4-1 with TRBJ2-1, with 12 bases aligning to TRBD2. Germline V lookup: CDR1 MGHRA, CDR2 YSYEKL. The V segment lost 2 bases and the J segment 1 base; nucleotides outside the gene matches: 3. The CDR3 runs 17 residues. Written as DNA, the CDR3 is TGCGCCAGCAGCCAATTGGGACTAGCGGGTTCCTACAATGAGCAGTTCTTC. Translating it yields CASSQLGLAGSYNEQFF.

Here the CDR3 DNA reads TGTGCCAGCAGCTTGGTTGCGGGTGCGGATACGCAGTATTTT. Its protein product is CASSLVAGADTQYF. The rearrangement links TRBV5-4 to TRBJ2-3, with a tentative D call TRBD2 (5 bases). V was cut by 0 bases and J by 6 bases, with 11 bases left in between. CDR3 length: 14 amino acids. Germline-derived CDR1 and CDR2 are SGHNT and YYREEE (reference sequence).

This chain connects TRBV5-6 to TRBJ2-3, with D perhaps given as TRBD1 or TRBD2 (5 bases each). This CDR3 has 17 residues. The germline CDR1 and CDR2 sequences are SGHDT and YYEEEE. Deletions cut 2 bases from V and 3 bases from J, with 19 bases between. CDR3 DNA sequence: TGTGCCAGCAGCTTTCTTAGTGCAGGGTCGGGGACAGATACGCAGTATTTT. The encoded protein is CASSFLSAGSGTDTQYF. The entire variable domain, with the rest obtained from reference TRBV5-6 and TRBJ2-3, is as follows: DAGVTQSPTHLIKTRGQQVTLRCSPKSGHDTVSWYQQALGQGPQFIFQYYEEEERQRGNFPDRFSGHQFPNYSSELNVNALLLGDSALYLCASSFLSAGSGTDTQYFGPGTRLTVL.

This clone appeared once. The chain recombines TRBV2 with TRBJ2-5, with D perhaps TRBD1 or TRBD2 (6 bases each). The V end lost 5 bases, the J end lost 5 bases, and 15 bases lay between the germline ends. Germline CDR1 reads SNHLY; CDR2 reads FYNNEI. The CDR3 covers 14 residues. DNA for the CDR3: TGTGCCAGCAGTATGACAGGTCGGGGGGAGACCCAGTACTTC. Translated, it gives CASSMTGRGETQYF.

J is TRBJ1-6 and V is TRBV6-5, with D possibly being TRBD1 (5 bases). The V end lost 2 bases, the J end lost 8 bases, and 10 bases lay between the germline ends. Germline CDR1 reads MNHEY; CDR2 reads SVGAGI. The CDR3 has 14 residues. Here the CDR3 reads CASSYRGGDSPLHF. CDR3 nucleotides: TGTGCCAGCAGTTACAGGGGAGGGGATTCACCCCTCCACTTT.

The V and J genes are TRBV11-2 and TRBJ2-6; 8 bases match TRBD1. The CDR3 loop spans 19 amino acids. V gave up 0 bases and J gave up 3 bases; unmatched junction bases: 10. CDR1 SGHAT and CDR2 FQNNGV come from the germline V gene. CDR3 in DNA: TGTGCCAGCAGCTTAGATGCAGGGGGCGCGGGTCTTGGGGCCAACGTCCTGACTTTC. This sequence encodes CASSLDAGGAGLGANVLTF.